This TCR beta chain was retrieved from a study of cytomegalovirus exposure and HLA in healthy donors. Study-level findings and limits: The study reported that TCR beta sequences accurately predicted HLA-A and HLA-B alleles in most subjects. As confirmed in vitro, three CMV-associated chains were specific for CMV antigens.

PCR used 60 Vbeta primers and 13 Jbeta primers. Generated by immunoSEQ multiplex PCR, the TCRdb table keeps only in-frame clones and is missing some. The table has some 110,000 clones, roughly three quarters seen once; the top ten hold less than 1.1%. As regards this clone: The antigen remains undetermined.

Looked up from germline, CDR1 is SGHAT and CDR2 is FQNNGV. The CDR3 is 12 residues long. V lost 4 bases and J 7 bases, leaving 10 bases between the germline ends. What was sequenced was PBMCs. The TCR comes from a woman in her 30s in good health and CMV-seronegative. The rearrangement uses TRBV11-2 and TRBJ1-1, with a weak D call TRBD1 (5 bases). In DNA, the CDR3 is TGTGCCAGCAGCTCGGAGGGGCTTGAAGCTTTCTTT. This sequence encodes CASSSEGLEAFF. The full variable domain, with the rest looked up from reference TRBV11-2 and TRBJ1-1, is EAGVAQSPRYKIIEKRQSVAFWCNPISGHATLYWYQQILGQGPKLLIQFQNNGVVDDSQLPKDRFSAERLKGVDSTLKIQPAKLEDSAVYLCASSSEGLEAFFGQGTRLTVV.